The entry below gives a single T cell receptor beta chain sequence along with its context. What it recognizes is unknown. While unrecorded immune exposures were likely, the donors were nominally healthy when sampled. The PCR employed 60 Vbeta primers together with 13 Jbeta primers. Libraries were prepared by immunoSEQ multiplex PCR; TCRdb keeps only in-frame clonotypes and omits some of them. The sample lists about 130,000 clones; 74% were seen once. These data belong to a study of cytomegalovirus exposure and HLA in healthy donors. The study's findings and limits: Researchers reported that a few CMV-associated chains were confirmed in vitro as CMV antigen-specific.

The CDR3 totals 14 residues. V shed 6 bases, J shed 5 bases, and the junction held 8 bases outside the gene matches. Germline loops: CDR1 ENHRY, CDR2 SYGVKD. This sequence originates from a woman aged 50 to 65 in good health and CMV-seropositive. The sequenced sample consisted of PBMCs. This rearrangement joins TRBV10-3 to TRBJ2-5; 8 nucleotides match TRBD2. The CDR3 region is CAIRKGLAGETQYF. DNA of the CDR3: TGTGCCATCAGAAAAGGACTAGCTGGGGAGACCCAGTACTTC.